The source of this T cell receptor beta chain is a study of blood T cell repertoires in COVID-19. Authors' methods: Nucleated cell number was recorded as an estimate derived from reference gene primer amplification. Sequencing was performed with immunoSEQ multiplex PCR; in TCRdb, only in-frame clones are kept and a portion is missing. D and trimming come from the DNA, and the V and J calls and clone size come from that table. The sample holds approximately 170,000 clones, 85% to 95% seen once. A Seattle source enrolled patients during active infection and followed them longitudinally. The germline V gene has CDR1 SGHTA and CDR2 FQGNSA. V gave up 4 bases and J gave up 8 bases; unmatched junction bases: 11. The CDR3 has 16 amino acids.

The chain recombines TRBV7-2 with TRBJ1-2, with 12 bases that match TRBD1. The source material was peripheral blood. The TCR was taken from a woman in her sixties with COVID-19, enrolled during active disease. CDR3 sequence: CASSSFPGTGGGGYTF. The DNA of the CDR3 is TGTGCCAGCAGCTCCTTCCCCGGGACAGGGGGCGGAGGCTACACCTTC.